Listed below are T cell receptor beta chains from one sample, sequenced in a study of CD8 T cell repertoires and HIV-1 epitope variants. Their specific antigens are unknown. TCRdb's table, derived via immunoSEQ multiplex PCR, lists solely in-frame clones and lacks some. Here the sample spans about 6,000 clones, over 60% being singletons. Sequences were obtained from cultured CD8+ T cells derived from PBMCs. These receptors all stem from a male donor with HIV. CDR3s include the opening cysteine and the closing phenylalanine or tryptophan. The order of the fields is J gene, clone size, D gene, V gene, CDR3 DNA, CDR3 protein. The D gene is left open where the match is weak. Some rows mark clone size as missing; the rest say once, few, many or name a class of expanded clone.

>TRBJ2-3|once|-|TRBV7-2
TGTGCCAGCAGCTTATTCGCGGCGGGAATCCTAGGGGATACGCAGTATTTT
CASSLFAAGILGDTQYF
>TRBJ2-5|-|TRBD2|TRBV11-1
TGTGCCAGCAGCTTGGGACTAGCTGAGACCCAGTACTTC
CASSLGLAETQYF
>TRBJ2-3|-|TRBD2|TRBV10-3
TGTGCCATCAGTGCACCACATAGCGGGGGAAGCACAGATACGCAGTATTTT
CAISAPHSGGSTDTQYF
>TRBJ2-7|-|-|TRBV29-1
TGCAGCGTTAACGGACAGTCCTACGAGCAGTACTTC
CSVNGQSYEQYF
>TRBJ2-1|-|TRBD1|TRBV6-5
TGTGCCAGCAGTTACACATTAATCACAGGGGGCAATGAGCAGTTCTTC
CASSYTLITGGNEQFF
>TRBJ2-2|-|-|TRBV6-5
TGTGCCAGCAGTTACAAGCCCGGGGAGCTGTTTTTT
CASSYKPGELFF
>TRBJ2-5|-|-|TRBV28
TGTGCCAGCAGTTTATCCGGGGCCTCATGGGGCCAGTACTTC
CASSLSGASWGQYF
>TRBJ1-2|-|-|TRBV29-1
TGCAGCGCCCGCCCGATATCCTATGGCTACACCTTC
CSARPISYGYTF
>TRBJ2-3|-|TRBD2|TRBV2
TGTGCCAGCAGTGCTCGGACTAGCGGGGGTAGAGATACGCAGTATTTT
CASSARTSGGRDTQYF
>TRBJ2-1|-|-|TRBV28
TGTGCCAGCAGTTTTGAAGGAGGCCTCTACAATGAGCAGTTCTTC
CASSFEGGLYNEQFF
>TRBJ1-2|-|-|TRBV5-7
TGTGCCAGCAGCTTGGGGCAGGGGCTGATACGCTACACCTTC
CASSLGQGLIRYTF
>TRBJ1-5|few|-|TRBV6-5
TGTGCCAGCAGCCCATGGGTGAATCAGCCCCAGCATTTT
CASSPWVNQPQHF